The 9 T cell receptor beta chains in this list originate from one sample, sequenced in a study of shared clonotypes between healthy human individuals. Here immunoSEQ multiplex PCR was the method, and the copy in TCRdb shows in-frame clones only, minus some. The sample carries around 120,000 clones, around 71% recorded once. The specimen was memory CD8+ T cells sorted from blood. Subset of the sample: CD45RO+ cells pooled with CCR7-negative TemRA cells. The source of these receptors is a woman aged 25 to 45 in good health.

The chain is built from TRBV25-1 and TRBJ2-7; 11 bases agree with TRBD2. This CDR3 is built from 18 residues. From germline, CDR1 is MGHDK and CDR2 SYGVNS. The V and J ends lost 3 bases and 7 bases, in that order; junction bases with no gene match: 17. DNA for the CDR3: TGTGCCAGCAGTGATGCGGGACTAGGACTAGCGGGCCGCGGGGAGCAGTACTTC. The encoded protein is CASSDAGLGLAGRGEQYF.

V gene TRBV5-1 combines with J gene TRBJ2-3, with 8 bases aligning to TRBD2. CDR3 size: 15 residues. In germline, CDR1 is SGHRS, CDR2 YFSETQ. Trimming at V came to 4 bases and at J to 0 bases, leaving 4 bases not matched to a gene. CDR3 residues: CASSPTSGSTDTQYF. The CDR3 region has the DNA TGCGCCAGCAGCCCCACTAGCGGAAGCACAGATACGCAGTATTTT. Drawing the rest from reference TRBV5-1 and TRBJ2-3, the complete variable domain is KAGVTQTPRYLIKTRGQQVTLSCSPISGHRSVSWYQQTPGQGLQFLFEYFSETQRNKGNFPGRFSGRQFSNSRSEMNVSTLELGDSALYLCASSPTSGSTDTQYFGPGTRLTVL.

V usage is TRBV7-9 and J usage is TRBJ2-1, with a weak D call TRBD1 (6 bases). CDR1 and CDR2 from the germline V gene are SEHNR and FQNEAQ (reference sequence). The CDR3 has 16 residues. V was pared by 4 bases and J by 6 bases, with 19 bases between. The CDR3 loop is CASSSVGAAPSNEQFF. The CDR3 DNA reads TGTGCCAGCAGCTCCGTGGGGGCAGCACCTTCCAATGAGCAGTTCTTC.

The rearrangement joins TRBV30 to TRBJ2-5, with 8 bases lining up with TRBD2. With the DNA end fitting TRBJ2-7 better, the J assignment may be wrong. Germline CDR1 and CDR2: GTSNPN and SVGIG (reference sequence). The CDR3 has 13 residues. CDR3 in amino acids: CAWRLASAYEQYF. The DNA for the CDR3 is TGTGCCTGGCGACTAGCGAGCGCCTACGAGCAGTACTTC.

The genes are TRBV28 and TRBJ2-7, with 9 nucleotides matching TRBD2. The germline gives CDR1 MDHEN, CDR2 SYDVKM. Losses at the gene ends were 7 bases for V and 4 bases for J; bases not matched to a gene: 23. This CDR3 comprises 19 residues. CDR3 sequence: CASNSPRDSKKAGGYEQYF. The CDR3 DNA sequence: TGTGCCAGCAACTCCCCGCGGGACAGCAAAAAAGCGGGAGGTTACGAGCAGTACTTC.

The chain is built from TRBV4-2 and TRBJ1-5, with 9 bases lining up with TRBD1. The V and J ends lost 3 bases and 7 bases, in that order; junction bases with no gene match: 10. Germline V gene sequence: CDR1 LGHNA, CDR2 YNFKEQ. The CDR3 runs to 16 residues. The chain's CDR3 is CASSQDPGQGGQPQHF. The CDR3 DNA sequence: TGTGCCAGCAGCCAGGACCCGGGACAGGGAGGACAGCCCCAGCATTTT.

The chain links TRBV7-9 to TRBJ1-2; D remains ambiguous. This CDR3 has 13 amino acids. Trimming took 3 bases from V and 3 from J, leaving 8 bases between them. Germline CDR1 reads SEHNR; CDR2 reads FQNEAQ (reference sequence). This CDR3 is CASSFGSDYGYTF. The CDR3 bases are TGTGCCAGCAGCTTCGGATCAGACTATGGCTACACCTTC.

This chain links TRBV28 with TRBJ1-1; TRBD1 is a possible D gene (6 bases). V was trimmed by 7 bases and J by 5 bases, leaving 23 bases between them. This CDR3 region has 16 residues. CDR1 and CDR2 (germline): MDHEN, SYDVKM. The CDR3 loop reads CASTTPPLGAYTEAFF. The CDR3 bases are TGTGCCAGCACCACTCCCCCTCTGGGGGCGTATACTGAAGCTTTCTTT.

J is TRBJ2-2 and V is TRBV6-5; no reliable D call. Trimming took off 2 bases at V and 6 bases at J, with 1 base between the two ends. The V gene's germline CDR1 is MNHEY and CDR2 SVGAGI. The CDR3 consists of 11 residues. CDR3 residues: CASSYAGELFF. As DNA, the CDR3 is TGTGCCAGCAGTTACGCCGGGGAGCTGTTTTTT.